This record covers a single T cell receptor (beta chain). The ends were cut back, 5 bases at V and 0 bases at J, with 12 bases in the middle. Per the germline V gene, CDR1 is SGHRS and CDR2 is YFSETQ. The CDR3 loop spans 15 amino acids. For the second PCR, which ran for roughly 6 to 11 cycles, a sample-barcoded 5' primer and a J-beta primer mix were used. TCRdb passed the 5' RACE reads through MiXCR, listing each CDR3 protein once. This table has some 1.4 million distinct CDR3 sequences, around two fifths appearing once. The source of the sample is a study of blood T cells in healthy people across ages.

Material: blood. The sequence was collected from a woman aged 18-29 years in good health. The chain is built from TRBV5-1 and TRBJ2-1; the D gene is possibly TRBD1 (5 bases). In nucleotides, the CDR3 is TGCGCCAGCAGGTTGACAGAGAGCTCCTACAATGAGCAGTTCTTC. This gives the protein CASRLTESSYNEQFF. The variable domain in full, with the rest retrieved from reference TRBV5-1 and TRBJ2-1, is KAGVTQTPRYLIKTRGQQVTLSCSPISGHRSVSWYQQTPGQGLQFLFEYFSETQRNKGNFPGRFSGRQFSNSRSEMNVSTLELGDSALYLCASRLTESSYNEQFFGPGTRLTVL.